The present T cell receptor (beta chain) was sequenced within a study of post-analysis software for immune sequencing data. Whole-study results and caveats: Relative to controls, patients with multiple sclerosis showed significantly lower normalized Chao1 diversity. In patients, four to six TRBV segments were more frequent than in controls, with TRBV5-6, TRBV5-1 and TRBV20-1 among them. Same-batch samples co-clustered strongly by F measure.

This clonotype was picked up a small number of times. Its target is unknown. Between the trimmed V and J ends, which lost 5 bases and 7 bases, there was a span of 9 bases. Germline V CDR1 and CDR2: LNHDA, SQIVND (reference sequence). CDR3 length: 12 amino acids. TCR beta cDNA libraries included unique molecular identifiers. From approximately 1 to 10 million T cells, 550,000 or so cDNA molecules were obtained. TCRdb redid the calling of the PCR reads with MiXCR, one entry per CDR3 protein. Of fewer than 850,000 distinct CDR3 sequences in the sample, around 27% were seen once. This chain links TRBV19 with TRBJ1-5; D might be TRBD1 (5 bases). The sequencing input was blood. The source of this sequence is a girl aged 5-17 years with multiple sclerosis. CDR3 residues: CASSARTQPQHF. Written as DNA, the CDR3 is TGTGCCAGTAGTGCACGGACACAGCCCCAGCATTTT.